This TCR beta chain was sequenced during a study of vaccination effects on CD4 cells after COVID-19. Study results and caveats: The study dataset contains few convalescent patients and includes no early post-infection timepoints.

Here immunoSEQ multiplex PCR was the method, and the copy in TCRdb shows in-frame clones only, minus some. This repertoire shows under 35,000 clones, approximately 71% found once; its top ten account for roughly 9%. Peptide-pool stimulation followed by sequencing identified expanded antigen-specific CD4+ clonotypes in the ViraFEST assay. Following a roughly 11-day culture, CD4+ T cells were purified. Each person got two doses of an mRNA SARS-CoV-2 vaccine, BNT162b2 or mRNA-1273. Vaccinees lacked prior SARS-CoV-2 infection and tested negative for nucleocapsid antibodies. Half the medium was replaced with IL-2 medium on days 3 and 7. CDR3 length equals 13 residues. Looked up from germline, CDR1 is SNHLY and CDR2 is FYNNEI. Trimming shortened V by 6 bases and J by 2 bases, and 11 bases separated the two germline ends. Turning to this clone: No antigen is known for it.

The chain employs TRBV2 and TRBJ2-7; TRBD1 might be the D (6 bases). The source material was CD4+ T cells from PBMCs cultured with HCoV-NL63 spike peptides, sampled after COVID-19 vaccination. This clonotype was sampled from a human donor who received a COVID-19 vaccine. The CDR3 DNA sequence: TGTGCCAGCAGCCCCCAGGGGACCTACGAGCAGTACTTC. It is translated as CASSPQGTYEQYF.